This TCR beta chain was captured by sequencing in a study of glioma-infiltrating T cells after dendritic cell vaccination. For the study at large: Three intradermal dendritic cell vaccine injections were given every two weeks.

The PCR used 60 V beta and 13 J beta primers. The assay was immunoSEQ multiplex PCR, and TCRdb's table has in-frame clones only and misses some. The table lists about 82,000 clones, under 85% of them singletons. V was cut by 4 bases and J by 0 bases, with 10 bases left in between. From germline, CDR1 is SGHRS and CDR2 YFSETQ. The CDR3 totals 14 residues. The time point denotes: after dendritic cell vaccination, including at tumor progression/relapse. All glioblastoma patients lacked an isocitrate dehydrogenase mutation. Before vaccination, two weeks after the third vaccination, and at progression, PBMC were collected.

The receptor was derived from a human donor with glioblastoma. The specimen comprised blood, sampled after dendritic cell vaccination. The chain links TRBV5-1 to TRBJ1-1; D remains ambiguous. CDR3 region: CASSPLDMNTEAFF. The CDR3 DNA follows: TGCGCCAGCAGCCCACTAGACATGAACACTGAAGCTTTCTTT.